Presented here are 28 T cell receptor beta chains from one specimen sequenced in a study of ipilimumab plus nivolumab after autologous stem cell transplantation. Assay: immunoSEQ multiplex PCR; the TCRdb copy retains only in-frame clones and omits some. The table includes some 46,000 clones, around nine tenths detected once. The source material was PBMCs, sampled in a trial of ipilimumab plus nivolumab as post-transplant consolidation. The receptors here all came from a male donor with multiple myeloma.

This chain uses TRBV4-1 with TRBJ1-2; TRBD1 aligns across 10 bases. Trimming took 1 base from V and 7 from J; bases not matched to a gene: 6. From germline, CDR1 is MGHRA and CDR2 YSYEKL. The CDR3 runs to 15 residues. The CDR3 DNA sequence: TGCGCCAGCAGCCAAGGACAGGGGGCTTGGGTTGGCTACACCTTC. Translation gives CASSQGQGAWVGYTF.

The V and J genes are TRBV4-3 and TRBJ2-7; TRBD2 is a possible D gene (7 bases). V shed 0 bases and J shed 3 bases, with 12 bases lying between them. Germline values: CDR1 LGHNA, CDR2 YSLEER. The CDR3 runs to 15 residues. The CDR3 nucleotides are TGCGCCAGCAGCCAAGAGGGGAGGGGGTACTACGAGCAGTACTTC. It specifies CASSQEGRGYYEQYF.

The V call is TRBV25-1, the J call TRBJ1-2; perhaps TRBD1 as D (5 bases). V lost 3 bases, J lost 4 bases, and 9 bases lay in between. From germline, CDR1 is MGHDK and CDR2 SYGVNS. The CDR3 has 13 residues. This chain's CDR3 is CASSDRAGYGYTF. The CDR3 DNA reads TGTGCCAGCAGTGACAGGGCGGGCTATGGCTACACCTTC.

V usage is TRBV7-3 and J usage is TRBJ2-5, with 8 bases that match TRBD1. After removal of 5 bases from V and 5 bases from J, the junction contained 7 bases not matched to a gene. The germline CDR1 and CDR2 sequences are SGHTA and FQGTGA. The CDR3 totals 14 residues. CDR3 amino acids: CASSPQGAGETQYF. The DNA of the CDR3 is TGTGCCAGCAGCCCTCAGGGGGCAGGGGAGACCCAGTACTTC.

The chain recombines TRBV5-1 with TRBJ2-7; weak D call: TRBD1 (5 bases). There are 12 residues in the CDR3. Germline V gene sequence: CDR1 SGHRS, CDR2 YFSETQ. V dropped 0 bases and J dropped 7 bases, with 8 bases sitting between them. CDR3 sequence (DNA): TGCGCCAGCAGCTTGGACAGGCTTGAGCAGTACTTC. Translation: CASSLDRLEQYF.

The gene calls are TRBV30 and TRBJ2-7; D gene ambiguous. In germline, CDR1 is GTSNPN, CDR2 SVGIG (reference sequence). Trimming left V 2 bases short and J 0 bases short, with 11 bases between. This CDR3 has 14 residues. CDR3 sequence (DNA): TGTGCCTGGAGTCTAACAATCCACTCCTACGAGCAGTACTTC. The encoded protein is CAWSLTIHSYEQYF.

DNA for the CDR3: TGTGCCAGCAGCCAGACAGGGTCCACTGAAGCTTTCTTT. Residues: CASSQTGSTEAFF. The V and J genes are TRBV6-6 and TRBJ1-1, with 7 bases that match TRBD1. Trimming took 6 bases from V and 4 from J; bases not matched to a gene: 5. This CDR3 contains 13 residues. CDR1 and CDR2 from the germline V gene are MNHNY and SVGAGI (reference sequence).

The V call is TRBV7-2, the J call TRBJ2-7; D not certain. V lost 0 bases and J lost 7, with 13 bases in between. This CDR3 spans 14 amino acids. Germline V gives CDR1 SGHTA, CDR2 FQGNSA. CDR3 in DNA: TGTGCCAGCAGCTTAGCCCCATTCAGGTATGAGCAGTACTTC. It translates to CASSLAPFRYEQYF.

The chain couples TRBV5-1 to TRBJ1-4; D possibly corresponds to TRBD1 (6 bases). The CDR3 is 14 residues long. V dropped 2 bases and J dropped 3 bases, with 8 bases sitting between them. Germline V lookup: CDR1 SGHRS, CDR2 YFSETQ. The CDR3 loop is CASSLTGPNEKLFF. The CDR3 region has the DNA TGCGCCAGCAGCTTAACAGGGCCTAATGAAAAACTGTTTTTT.

This rearrangement joins TRBV2 to TRBJ2-4; unclear D gene. Germline CDR1 SNHLY, CDR2 FYNNEI. Between the trimmed V and J ends, which lost 4 bases and 0 bases, there was a span of 10 bases. The CDR3 is made up of 15 amino acids. DNA of the CDR3: TGTGCCAGCAGTGTTTCAGGTCTAGCCAAAAACATTCAGTACTTC. Its protein is CASSVSGLAKNIQYF.

The chain carries TRBV7-2 and TRBJ2-5; 10 bases map to TRBD2. CDR3 size: 16 residues. Germline CDR1 SGHTA, CDR2 FQGNSA. V shed 5 bases and J 4 bases; nucleotides not matched to a gene: 10. The CDR3 DNA reads TGTGCCAGCAGCCCTACAAGCGGGGGGGCGGGAGAGACCCAGTACTTC. It is translated as CASSPTSGGAGETQYF.

The genes are TRBV4-3 and TRBJ1-4; D is possibly TRBD1 (6 bases). Germline CDR1 LGHNA, CDR2 YSLEER. CDR3 length equals 17 residues. V lost 2 bases and J 5 bases, leaving 18 bases between the germline ends. The CDR3: CASSQRPRGEGNEKLFF. The CDR3 DNA is TGCGCCAGCAGCCAACGCCCTAGGGGGGAAGGGAATGAAAAACTGTTTTTT.

The chain recombines TRBV5-1 with TRBJ2-1; D is ambiguous. CDR1 and CDR2 from the germline V gene are SGHRS and YFSETQ. Trimming took off 2 bases at V and 6 bases at J, with 18 bases between the two ends. There are 16 residues in the CDR3. The CDR3 reads CASSFLVGFVVNEQFF. The CDR3 DNA reads as TGCGCCAGCAGCTTCCTCGTGGGATTCGTAGTCAATGAGCAGTTCTTC.

This rearrangement joins TRBV28 to TRBJ1-2; tentative D call: TRBD1 (6 bases). V was pared by 1 base and J by 4 bases, with 7 bases between. The CDR3 loop spans 13 amino acids. Germline CDR1 reads MDHEN; CDR2 reads SYDVKM. The CDR3: CASSLSGAYGYTF. Written as DNA, the CDR3 is TGTGCCAGCAGTTTATCAGGGGCCTATGGCTACACCTTC.

This clone showed up just a few times. The chain has TRBV5-4 and TRBJ1-4, with D tentatively TRBD1 (5 bases). The V gene's germline CDR1 is SGHNT and CDR2 YYREEE (reference sequence). This CDR3 has 16 residues. V was trimmed by 0 bases and J by 4 bases, leaving 13 bases between them. The CDR3 region has the DNA TGTGCCAGCAGCTTGGACCCGGGTGGGGGTAATGAAAAACTGTTTTTT. This sequence encodes CASSLDPGGGNEKLFF.

This chain joins TRBV4-2 and TRBJ1-4, with 10 bases lining up with TRBD1. The germline V gene encodes CDR1 LGHNA and CDR2 YNFKEQ. V shed 5 bases, J shed 7 bases, and the junction held 7 bases outside the gene matches. This CDR3 is 15 amino acids long. CDR3 amino acids: CASSLGTGAREKLFF. CDR3 nucleotides: TGTGCCAGCAGCTTAGGGACAGGGGCTCGTGAAAAACTGTTTTTT.

The chain links TRBV6-5 to TRBJ1-1, with D possibly being TRBD1 (5 bases). Germline V CDR1 and CDR2: MNHEY, SVGAGI. The CDR3 runs to 14 residues. The V end was cut by 4 bases, the J end by 4 bases, with 13 bases between. CDR3 amino acids: CASSSQVIVTEAFF. The CDR3 DNA is TGTGCCAGCAGTTCACAGGTTATTGTCACTGAAGCTTTCTTT.

The gene calls are TRBV6-9 and TRBJ2-1; D might be TRBD1 (6 bases). Germline V gene sequence: CDR1 MNHGY, CDR2 SVAAGI. V lost 2 bases to trimming and J lost 12 bases, with 11 bases between them. The CDR3 covers 12 residues. The CDR3 spells CASSYGGEGQFF. As DNA, the CDR3 is TGTGCCAGCAGTTATGGGGGCGAGGGGCAGTTCTTC.

The V and J genes are TRBV10-3 and TRBJ1-2; D is ambiguous. The germline V gene has CDR1 ENHRY and CDR2 SYGVKD. This CDR3 has 13 residues. With 0 bases removed from V and 5 bases from J, the gap between germline ends came to 7 bases. As DNA, the CDR3 is TGTGCCATCAGTGAGTCTCGGGATTATGGCTACACCTTC. It codes for CAISESRDYGYTF.

This clone was picked up one time. The rearrangement joins TRBV5-1 to TRBJ2-5, with D possibly TRBD1 on 7 matching bases. V shed 0 bases and J shed 4 bases, with 16 bases lying between them. Germline V gene lookup returns CDR1 SGHRS and CDR2 YFSETQ. CDR3 length: 16 residues. The CDR3 region is CASSLGRQGGVETQYF. CDR3 bases: TGCGCCAGCAGCTTGGGTAGACAGGGAGGCGTAGAGACCCAGTACTTC. Looking up the rest from reference TRBV5-1 and TRBJ2-5 gives the full variable domain: KAGVTQTPRYLIKTRGQQVTLSCSPISGHRSVSWYQQTPGQGLQFLFEYFSETQRNKGNFPGRFSGRQFSNSRSEMNVSTLELGDSALYLCASSLGRQGGVETQYFGPGTRLLVL.

This clone appeared a single time. The genes are TRBV30 and TRBJ2-4, with TRBD1 identical over 7 bases. This CDR3 region has 14 residues. CDR1 is GTSNPN, CDR2 SVGIG, per germline (reference sequence). Trimming removed 0 bases from V and 4 bases from J; junction bases left unmatched: 3. Here the CDR3 reads CAWSVTGEKNIQYF. The DNA of the CDR3 is TGTGCCTGGAGTGTAACAGGGGAAAAAAACATTCAGTACTTC.

This rearrangement joins TRBV19 to TRBJ1-4; 8 bases map to TRBD1. The CDR3 extends over 15 amino acids. Germline V gene data show CDR1 as LNHDA and CDR2 as SQIVND (reference sequence). V trimming: 5 bases; J trimming: 4 bases; junction bases outside the gene matches: 6. The DNA of the CDR3 is TGTGCCAGTAGTCGACAGGGGCTCAATAATGAAAAACTGTTTTTT. Protein sequence: CASSRQGLNNEKLFF.

The chain recombines TRBV6-5 with TRBJ1-3, with D possibly TRBD1 on 5 matching bases. The CDR3 is 14 residues long. In germline, CDR1 is MNHEY, CDR2 SVGAGI. Trimming took 4 bases from V and 8 from J, leaving 15 bases between them. Here the CDR3 reads CASSSTGGKDTIYF. The CDR3 DNA follows: TGTGCCAGCAGTTCCACAGGCGGAAAGGACACCATATATTTT.

The chain carries TRBV28 and TRBJ2-7; D might be TRBD2 (5 bases). V was clipped by 3 bases and J by 6 bases, with 12 bases between them. Germline V CDR1 and CDR2: MDHEN, SYDVKM. The CDR3 loop spans 13 amino acids. The chain's CDR3 is CASSFADAGEQYF. CDR3 nucleotide sequence: TGTGCCAGCAGTTTTGCCGACGCGGGCGAGCAGTACTTC.

The chain is built from TRBV28 and TRBJ2-3; maybe TRBD1 (6 bases). CDR3 size: 13 residues. Trimming removed 7 bases from V and 1 base from J, with 9 bases in between. Looked up from germline, CDR1 is MDHEN and CDR2 is SYDVKM. The CDR3 region has the DNA TGTGCCAGCACCCCAGGGGGCACAGATACGCAGTATTTT. Translating gives CASTPGGTDTQYF.

The chain uses TRBV6-1 and TRBJ2-7, with a tentative D call TRBD1 (6 bases). This CDR3 is built from 14 residues. V was shortened by 3 bases and J by 2 bases, with 11 bases between the two germline ends. The germline V gene has CDR1 MNHNS and CDR2 SASEGT. The CDR3 bases are TGTGCCAGCAGTGATACCCAGGGGCCCTACGAGCAGTACTTC. Residues: CASSDTQGPYEQYF.

The chain links TRBV6-5 to TRBJ1-2; D perhaps matches TRBD1 (5 bases). Between the trimmed V and J ends, which lost 7 bases and 8 bases, there was a span of 23 bases. The germline V gene encodes CDR1 MNHEY and CDR2 SVGAGI. The CDR3 sequence is 15 residues long. The CDR3 DNA reads as TGTGCCAGCAACCCAGATTTACGGGGGACTGTAGGCTACACCTTC. Translation: CASNPDLRGTVGYTF.

The CDR3 coding sequence is TGTGCCTGGAGTGTCAGCTTGAACACTGAAGCTTTCTTT. It codes for CAWSVSLNTEAFF. The chain uses TRBV30 and TRBJ1-1; D call uncertain. Trimming removed 0 bases from V and 0 bases from J, with 5 bases in between. Looked up from germline, CDR1 is GTSNPN and CDR2 is SVGIG (reference sequence). The CDR3 length is 13 residues.